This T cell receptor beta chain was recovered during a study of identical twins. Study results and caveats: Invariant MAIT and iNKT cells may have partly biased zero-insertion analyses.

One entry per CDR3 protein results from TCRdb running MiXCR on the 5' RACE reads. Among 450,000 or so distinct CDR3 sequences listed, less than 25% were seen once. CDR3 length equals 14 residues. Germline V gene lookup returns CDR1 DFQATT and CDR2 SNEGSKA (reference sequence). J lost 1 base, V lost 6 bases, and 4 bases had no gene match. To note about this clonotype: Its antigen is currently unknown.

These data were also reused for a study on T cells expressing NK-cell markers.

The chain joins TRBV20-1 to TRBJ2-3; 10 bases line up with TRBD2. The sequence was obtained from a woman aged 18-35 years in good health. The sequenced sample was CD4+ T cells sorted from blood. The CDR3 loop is CSATSGERTDTQYF. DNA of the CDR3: TGCAGTGCCACTAGCGGGGAGCGCACAGATACGCAGTATTTT.